This T cell receptor beta chain came from a study of T cell responses to AZD1222 COVID-19 vaccine. V lost 5 bases and J lost 2; bases outside the gene matches: 4. Germline loops: CDR1 LNHDA, CDR2 SQIVND (reference sequence). This CDR3 region has 14 residues. Findings and limits, study-wide: Baseline seropositivity occurred in only 5 to 7 AZD1222 recipients. White British people made up most donors, females outnumbered males, and clonal diversity was possibly underestimated.

TCRdb keeps only in-frame clones here, not all; method: immunoSEQ multiplex PCR. There are some 180,000 clones in the sample; 80% to 95% occur only once, and 1.6% lies in the top ten. In the case of this clone: What it recognizes is unknown.

The receptor was isolated from an adult in good health. V usage is TRBV19 and J usage is TRBJ1-2; 8 nucleotides match TRBD1. The sequences come from peripheral blood, collected on day 0 of AZD1222 vaccination. CDR3 residues: CASSYRGYNYGYTF. Here the CDR3 DNA reads TGTGCCAGTAGTTACAGGGGGTACAACTATGGCTACACCTTC.